This TCR beta chain emerged from a study of somatic mutations in cytotoxic T cells in rheumatoid arthritis. Findings and caveats of the study: No antigen targets were known for the expanded CD8+ clones.

As to this clone: What it binds is not known.

Clones were read by immunoSEQ multiplex PCR, and TCRdb kept only the in-frame ones, dropping some. The data contain fewer than 5,000 clones, 55% to 80% of them seen just once; the ten biggest clones take up approximately 38%. Trimming cost V 4 bases and J 3 bases, with 7 bases left between them. The CDR3 spans 13 residues. Germline V gene data show CDR1 as MNHEY and CDR2 as SMNVEV (reference sequence). The chain is built from TRBV27 and TRBJ1-3; D is undetermined. The material sequenced was CD8+ T cells sorted from blood. The TCR originated in an adult with rheumatoid arthritis. The CDR3 spells CASSSRVGNTIYF. The CDR3 nucleotides are TGTGCCAGCAGTTCCCGGGTTGGAAACACCATATATTTT.